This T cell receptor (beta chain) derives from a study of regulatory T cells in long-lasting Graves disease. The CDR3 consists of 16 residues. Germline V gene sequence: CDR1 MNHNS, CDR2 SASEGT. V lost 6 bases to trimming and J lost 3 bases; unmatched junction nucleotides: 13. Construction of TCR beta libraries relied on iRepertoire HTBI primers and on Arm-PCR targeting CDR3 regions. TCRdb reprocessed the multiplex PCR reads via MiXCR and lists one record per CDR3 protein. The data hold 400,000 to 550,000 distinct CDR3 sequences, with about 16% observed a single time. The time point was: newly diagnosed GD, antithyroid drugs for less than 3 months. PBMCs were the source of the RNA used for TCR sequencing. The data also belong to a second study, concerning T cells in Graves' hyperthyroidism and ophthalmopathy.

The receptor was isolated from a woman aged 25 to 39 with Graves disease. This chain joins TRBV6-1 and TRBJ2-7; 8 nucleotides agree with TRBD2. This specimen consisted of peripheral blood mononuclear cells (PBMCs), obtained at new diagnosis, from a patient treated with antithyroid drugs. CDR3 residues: CASRKAGDGPNYEQYF. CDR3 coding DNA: TGTGCCAGCAGAAAAGCGGGGGACGGGCCAAACTACGAGCAGTACTTC.